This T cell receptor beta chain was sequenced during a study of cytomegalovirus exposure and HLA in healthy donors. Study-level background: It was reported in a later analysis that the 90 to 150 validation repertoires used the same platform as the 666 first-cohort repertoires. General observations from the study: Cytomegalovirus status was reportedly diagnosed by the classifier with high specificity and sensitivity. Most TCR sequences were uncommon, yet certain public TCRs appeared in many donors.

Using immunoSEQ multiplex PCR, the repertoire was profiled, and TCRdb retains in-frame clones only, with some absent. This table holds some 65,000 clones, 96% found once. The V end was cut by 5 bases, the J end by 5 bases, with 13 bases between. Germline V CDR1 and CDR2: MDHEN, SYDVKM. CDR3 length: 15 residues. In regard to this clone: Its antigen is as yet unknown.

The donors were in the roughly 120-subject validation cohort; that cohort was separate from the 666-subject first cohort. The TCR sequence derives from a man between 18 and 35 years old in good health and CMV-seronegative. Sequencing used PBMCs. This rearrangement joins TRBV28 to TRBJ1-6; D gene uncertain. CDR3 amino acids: CASSPRGSNNSPLHF. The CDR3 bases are TGTGCCAGCAGTCCTAGAGGGAGTAATAATTCACCCCTCCACTTT.